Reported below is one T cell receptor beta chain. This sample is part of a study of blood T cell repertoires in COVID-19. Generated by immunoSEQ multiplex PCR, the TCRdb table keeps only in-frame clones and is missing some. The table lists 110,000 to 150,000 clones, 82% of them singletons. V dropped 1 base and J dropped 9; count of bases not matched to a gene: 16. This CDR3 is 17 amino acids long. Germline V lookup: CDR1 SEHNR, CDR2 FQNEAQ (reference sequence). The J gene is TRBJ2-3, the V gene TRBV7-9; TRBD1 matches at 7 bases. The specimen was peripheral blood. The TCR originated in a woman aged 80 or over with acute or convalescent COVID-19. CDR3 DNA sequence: TGTGCCAGCAGCTTAGAGCAGGACAGGTTACCCCTGGGCACGCAGTATTTT. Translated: CASSLEQDRLPLGTQYF.